This T cell receptor (beta chain) is drawn from a study of Ad26.COV2.S vaccination and SARS-CoV-2 variants. As for the study in general: Intramuscular Ad26.COV2.S doses were given once or twice, 56 days apart.

Findings and caveats of the study: Placebo recipients and vaccine recipients were similar in non-spike TCR breadth. Quantification of TCR breadth and depth may have yielded underestimates of total T cell responses. Spike-specific CD8+ and CD4+ T cell responses reportedly showed substantial breadth after vaccination.

Trimming removed 8 bases from V and 1 base from J, with 8 bases in between. CDR1 and CDR2 from the germline V gene are MNHEY and SVGAGI. The length of the CDR3 is 12 residues. TCRdb's table, derived via immunoSEQ multiplex PCR, lists solely in-frame clones and lacks some. The repertoire holds fewer than 600,000 clones, about nine tenths seen once, with under 2% in the top ten. Worth noting for this clone: Its antigen is unidentified.

Regarding treatment: about 20 received Ad26.COV2.S at low or high dose, single or two shots; several received placebo; per-sample allocation not given. The samples date from day 63 after the first vaccine or placebo injection. The sequence was obtained from a person between 18 and 60 years old who received the Ad26.COV2.S COVID-19 vaccine or a placebo. Material: peripheral blood, obtained in a trial of Ad26.COV2.S vaccine versus placebo. The rearrangement uses TRBV6-5 and TRBJ2-5; unclear D gene. This CDR3 reads CASCGSQETQYF. The CDR3 DNA sequence: TGTGCCAGCTGCGGCAGCCAAGAGACCCAGTACTTC.